This TCR beta chain was found in a study of TIL therapy for anti-PD-1-resistant metastatic lung cancer. Looking at the study overall: Tumor harvest preceded PD-1/PD-L1 blockade, followed by nivolumab treatment.

CDR1 and CDR2 (germline): KGHDR, SFDVKD. The CDR3 runs 16 residues. Germline trimming cut 3 bases from V and 4 bases from J; bases unmatched to any gene: 3. This was the immunoSEQ v3 assay. Sequencing was performed with immunoSEQ multiplex PCR; in TCRdb, only in-frame clones are kept and a portion is missing. The sample lists roughly 20,000 clones, about two thirds occurring once. Study outcomes and limitations: After infusion, TIL clonotypes partly replaced peripheral T cells and declined over months. This highly selected cohort may not generalize to typical lung cancer patients.

As for this clone: Its cognate antigen is unknown.

Time point reported: pre-treatment sample, taken before nivolumab and TIL therapy. This sequence joins TRBV24-1 and TRBJ2-5; 14 bases line up with TRBD2. This sequence originates from a person between 25 and 80 years old with non-small cell lung cancer. The sample was blood, taken at baseline. CDR3: CATSDAGLAGGETQYF. CDR3 sequence (DNA): TGTGCCACCAGTGATGCCGGACTAGCGGGGGGAGAGACCCAGTACTTC.